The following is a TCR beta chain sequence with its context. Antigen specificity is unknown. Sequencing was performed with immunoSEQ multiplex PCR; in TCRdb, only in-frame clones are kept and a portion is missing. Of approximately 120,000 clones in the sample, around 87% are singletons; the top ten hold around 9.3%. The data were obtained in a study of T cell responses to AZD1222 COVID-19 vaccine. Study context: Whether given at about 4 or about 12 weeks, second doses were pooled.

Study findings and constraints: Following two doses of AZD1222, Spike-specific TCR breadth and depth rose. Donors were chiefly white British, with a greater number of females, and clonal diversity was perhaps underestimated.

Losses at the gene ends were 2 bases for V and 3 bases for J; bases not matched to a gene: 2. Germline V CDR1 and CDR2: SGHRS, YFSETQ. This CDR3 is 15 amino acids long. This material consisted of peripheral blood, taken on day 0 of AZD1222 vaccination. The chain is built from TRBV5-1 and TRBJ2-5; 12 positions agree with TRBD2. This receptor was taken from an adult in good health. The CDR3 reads CASSLRLAGEETQYF. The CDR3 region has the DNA TGCGCCAGCAGCTTAAGACTAGCGGGAGAAGAGACCCAGTACTTC.